The next 8 T cell receptor beta chains were all read from a single sample in a study of post-analysis software for immune sequencing data. Unique-molecular-identifier-tagged TCR beta cDNA libraries were used. MiXCR was run by TCRdb on the PCR reads, yielding one entry per CDR3 protein. The data show some 690,000 distinct CDR3 sequences, just under 30% seen once. General observations from the study: Controls showed lower frequencies than patients for several TRBV segments, and TRBV5-6, TRBV5-1 and TRBV20-1 were among these.

Antigens for these TCRs are unknown. Sequencing input: blood. The receptors here all came from a girl between 5 and 17 years old with multiple sclerosis.

A few counts support this clonotype. The chain employs TRBV10-3 and TRBJ2-1; D remains unclear. This CDR3 region has 13 residues. The germline V gene encodes CDR1 ENHRY and CDR2 SYGVKD. Trimming removed 0 bases at V and 13 bases at J, with 13 bases between. CDR3 nucleotides: TGTGCCATCAGTGAGTCGAATTTGGAGACCCAGTTCTTC. Translated: CAISESNLETQFF.

The chain recombines TRBV7-9 with TRBJ2-3, with 7 bases matching TRBD2. Germline V gives CDR1 SEHNR, CDR2 FQNEAQ (reference sequence). This CDR3 region has 15 residues. The junction had 8 bases not matched to a gene; V was cut back by 5 bases and J by 3 bases. DNA of the CDR3: TGTGCCAGCAGCGCACGGGGCGGGAGAACAGATACGCAGTATTTT. Translated, it gives CASSARGGRTDTQYF. Combining the CDR3 with reference TRBV7-9 and TRBJ2-3 gives the whole variable domain DTGVSQNPRHKITKRGQNVTFRCDPISEHNRLYWYRQTLGQGPEFLTYFQNEAQLEKSRLLSDRFSAERPKGSFSTLEIQRTEQGDSAMYLCASSARGGRTDTQYFGPGTRLTVL.

This clonotype came up a few times. This chain connects TRBV12-3 or TRBV12-4 to TRBJ1-5; the D is unclear. CDR3 length: 13 amino acids. The V and J ends lost 7 bases and 4 bases respectively, with 11 bases between them. CDR3 amino acids: CASTGSYNQPQHF. CDR3 coding DNA: TGTGCCAGCACGGGCAGCTATAATCAGCCCCAGCATTTT.

J is TRBJ1-2 and V is TRBV7-2; 7 bases are a match to TRBD1. Per the germline V gene, CDR1 is SGHTA and CDR2 is FQGNSA. The junction had 6 bases not matched to a gene; V was cut back by 5 bases and J by 6 bases. CDR3 length: 13 amino acids. The CDR3, as DNA: TGTGCCAGCAGCCCAGTACAGGGGAATGGCTACACCTTC. It codes for CASSPVQGNGYTF.

J is TRBJ1-2 and V is TRBV7-9, with 7 bases matching TRBD1. V was pared by 2 bases and J by 8 bases, with 8 bases of the junction left unmatched. The CDR3 extends over 14 amino acids. Germline CDR1 reads SEHNR; CDR2 reads FQNEAQ (reference sequence). The CDR3 sequence: CASSLTSTGSGYTF. CDR3 sequence (DNA): TGTGCCAGCAGCTTAACGTCGACAGGGTCCGGCTACACCTTC. Variable domain in full (rest from reference TRBV7-9 and TRBJ1-2): DTGVSQNPRHKITKRGQNVTFRCDPISEHNRLYWYRQTLGQGPEFLTYFQNEAQLEKSRLLSDRFSAERPKGSFSTLEIQRTEQGDSAMYLCASSLTSTGSGYTFGSGTRLTVV.

This clonotype was counted only a few times. The V and J genes are TRBV4-3 and TRBJ2-1, with D perhaps TRBD1 (5 bases). The V gene lost 1 base and the J gene lost 4 bases, with 11 bases spanning the gap. Germline values: CDR1 LGHNA, CDR2 YSLEER. The CDR3 loop spans 15 amino acids. Written as DNA, the CDR3 is TGCGCCAGCAGCCAAGGGGTCGCAGGGTACAATGAGCAGTTCTTC. Translation gives CASSQGVAGYNEQFF.

The rearrangement joins TRBV5-1 to TRBJ2-3; 7 positions agree with TRBD2. The J segment lost 5 bases and the V segment lost 0 bases, leaving 3 bases of the junction unmatched. CDR3 length equals 14 residues. Germline-derived CDR1 and CDR2 are SGHRS and YFSETQ. The DNA of the CDR3 is TGCGCCAGCAGCTTGGACTCGGGGGGAGATACGCAGTATTTT. Translating it yields CASSLDSGGDTQYF. Full variable domain (outside the CDR3, taken from reference TRBV5-1 and TRBJ2-3): KAGVTQTPRYLIKTRGQQVTLSCSPISGHRSVSWYQQTPGQGLQFLFEYFSETQRNKGNFPGRFSGRQFSNSRSEMNVSTLELGDSALYLCASSLDSGGDTQYFGPGTRLTVL.

This clonotype came up a few times. This chain uses TRBV6-6 with TRBJ2-4, with D perhaps TRBD1 (6 bases). The CDR3 contains 15 residues. CDR1 MNHNY and CDR2 SVGAGI come from the germline V gene (reference sequence). V lost 6 bases to trimming and J lost 0 bases, with 12 bases between them. CDR3 in DNA: TGTGCCAGCAGCTTGACAGGCCAAGCCAAAAACATTCAGTACTTC. Residues: CASSLTGQAKNIQYF.